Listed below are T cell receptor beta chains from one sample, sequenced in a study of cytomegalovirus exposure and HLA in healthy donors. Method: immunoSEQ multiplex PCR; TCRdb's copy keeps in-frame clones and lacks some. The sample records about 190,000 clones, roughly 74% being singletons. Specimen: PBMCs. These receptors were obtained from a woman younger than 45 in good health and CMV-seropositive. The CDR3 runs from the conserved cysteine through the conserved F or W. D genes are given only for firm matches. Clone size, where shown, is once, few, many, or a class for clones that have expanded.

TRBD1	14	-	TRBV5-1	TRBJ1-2	CASSGPQGNYGYTF	TGCGCCAGCAGCGGACCACAGGGGAACTATGGCTACACCTTC
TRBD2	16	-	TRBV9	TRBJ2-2	CASSKTSEANTGELFF	TGTGCCAGCAGCAAGACTAGCGAGGCCAACACCGGGGAGCTGTTTTTT
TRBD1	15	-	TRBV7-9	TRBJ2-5	CASSPGTGGKETQYF	TGTGCCAGCAGCCCAGGGACAGGGGGCAAGGAGACCCAGTACTTC
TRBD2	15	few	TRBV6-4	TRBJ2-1	CASSLLAGGGDEQFF	TGTGCCAGCAGCTTACTAGCGGGAGGAGGTGATGAGCAGTTCTTC
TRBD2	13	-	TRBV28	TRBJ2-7	CASSPSGGYEQYF	TGTGCCAGCAGTCCCTCGGGGGGCTACGAGCAGTACTTC
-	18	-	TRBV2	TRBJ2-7	CASSEWGVGPIRSYEQYF	TGTGCCAGCAGTGAATGGGGGGTCGGACCTATCCGCTCCTACGAGCAGTACTTC
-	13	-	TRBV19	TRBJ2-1	CASSIRRDNEQFF	TGTGCCAGTAGTATCCGCAGGGACAATGAGCAGTTCTTC
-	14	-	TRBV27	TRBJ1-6	CASSPGVEASPLHF	TGTGCCAGCTCCCCCGGGGTCGAGGCTTCACCCCTCCACTTT
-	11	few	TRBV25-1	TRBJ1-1	CASDQQGTAFF	TGTGCCAGCGACCAACAGGGTACGGCTTTCTTT
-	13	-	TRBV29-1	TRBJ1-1	CSARTVMNTEAFF	TGCAGCGCTCGGACAGTTATGAACACTGAAGCTTTCTTT
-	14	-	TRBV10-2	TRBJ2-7	CATGGTASSYEQYF	TGCGCCACTGGCGGGACCGCAAGCTCCTACGAGCAGTACTTC
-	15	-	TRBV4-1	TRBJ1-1	CASSQERVKGTEAFF	TGCGCCAGCAGCCAAGAGAGGGTTAAAGGCACTGAAGCTTTCTTT
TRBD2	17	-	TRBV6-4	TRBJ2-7	CASSDEGFSGSSREQYF	TGTGCCAGCAGTGATGAAGGATTCAGCGGGAGTTCCCGCGAGCAGTACTTC
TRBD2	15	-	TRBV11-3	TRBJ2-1	CASSPTSGNWGEQFF	TGTGCCAGCAGCCCCACTAGCGGCAATTGGGGGGAGCAGTTCTTC
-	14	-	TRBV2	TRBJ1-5	CASSADSTNQPQHF	TGTGCCAGCTCGGCGGACAGTACTAATCAGCCCCAGCATTTT
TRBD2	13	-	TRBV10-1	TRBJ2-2	CASMASGTGELFF	TGCGCCAGCATGGCTAGCGGAACCGGGGAGCTGTTTTTT
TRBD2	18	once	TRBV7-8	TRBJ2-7	CASSHEGGLAGGSYEQYF	TGTGCCAGCAGCCATGAAGGGGGACTAGCGGGAGGGTCCTACGAGCAGTACTTC
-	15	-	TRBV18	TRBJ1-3	CASSPPVGAGNTIYF	TGTGCCAGCTCACCACCGGTGGGCGCCGGAAACACCATATATTTT
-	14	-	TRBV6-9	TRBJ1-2	CASSHSSSLYGYTF	TGTGCCAGCAGTCACTCTAGCTCTCTCTATGGCTACACCTTC
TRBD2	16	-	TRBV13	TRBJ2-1	CASSSARLAGINEQFF	TGTGCCAGCAGCTCAGCTCGACTAGCGGGGATCAATGAGCAGTTCTTC
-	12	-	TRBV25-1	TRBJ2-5	CASSLDYETQYF	TGTGCCAGCAGTCTGGACTATGAGACTCAGTACTTC
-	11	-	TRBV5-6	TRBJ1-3	CASSRGNTIYF	TGTGCCAGCAGCCGGGGGAACACCATATATTTT
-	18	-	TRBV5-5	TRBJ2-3	CASSVRGSASIGTDTQYF	TGTGCCAGCAGCGTCCGGGGGAGCGCAAGCATAGGCACAGATACGCAGTATTTT
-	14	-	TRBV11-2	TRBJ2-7	CASSLNVASYEQYF	TGTGCCAGCAGCTTAAATGTAGCGTCCTACGAGCAGTACTTC
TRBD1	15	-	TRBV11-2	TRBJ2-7	CASSFGPDRDYEQYF	TGTGCCAGCAGCTTTGGACCGGACAGGGATTACGAGCAGTACTTC
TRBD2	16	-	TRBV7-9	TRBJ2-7	CASSRLAGGPGGEQYF	TGTGCCAGCAGCCGGCTAGCGGGAGGGCCAGGAGGCGAGCAGTACTTC
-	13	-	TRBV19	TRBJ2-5	CASQGQDRETQYF	TGTGCCAGCCAGGGGCAGGACCGGGAGACCCAGTACTTC
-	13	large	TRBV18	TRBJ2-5	CASSQGQQETQYF	TGTGCCAGCTCACAGGGACAACAAGAGACCCAGTACTTC
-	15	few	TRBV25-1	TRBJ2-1	CASRLQGDLSNEQFF	TGTGCCAGCAGGCTACAGGGAGATCTTTCCAATGAGCAGTTCTTC
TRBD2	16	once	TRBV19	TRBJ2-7	CASSTSLAGGLYEQYF	TGTGCCAGTAGTACTTCCCTAGCGGGGGGCCTCTACGAGCAGTACTTC
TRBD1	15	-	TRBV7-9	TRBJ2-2	CASSFGQGRIGELFF	TGTGCCAGCAGCTTCGGACAGGGAAGAATCGGGGAGCTGTTTTTT
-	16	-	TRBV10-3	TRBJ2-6	CAISSIPSSGANVLTF	TGTGCCATCAGTAGTATCCCCAGCTCTGGGGCCAACGTCCTGACTTTC
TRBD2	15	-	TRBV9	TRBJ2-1	CASSVAGTSPNEQFF	TGTGCCAGCAGCGTAGCTGGGACTAGCCCCAATGAGCAGTTCTTC
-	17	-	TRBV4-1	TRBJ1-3	CASSQVPPTGTGNTIYF	TGCGCCAGCAGCCAAGTCCCCCCAACAGGGACTGGAAACACCATATATTTT
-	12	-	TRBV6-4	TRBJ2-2	CASSGDTGELFF	TGTGCCAGCAGTGGAGACACCGGGGAGCTGTTTTTT
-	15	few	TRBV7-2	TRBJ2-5	CASSLSGSPVQTQYF	TGTGCCAGCAGCTTATCGGGGAGCCCTGTCCAGACCCAGTACTTC
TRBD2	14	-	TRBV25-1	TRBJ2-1	CASRGTSADNEQFF	TGTGCCAGCAGGGGGACTAGCGCAGACAATGAGCAGTTCTTC
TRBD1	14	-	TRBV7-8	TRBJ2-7	CASSPRTGGYEQYF	TGTGCCAGCAGCCCTCGGACAGGGGGTTACGAGCAGTACTTC
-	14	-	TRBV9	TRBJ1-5	CASSGGHSNQPQHF	TGTGCCAGCAGCGGAGGACATAGCAATCAGCCCCAGCATTTT
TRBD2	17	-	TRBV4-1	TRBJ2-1	CASSQSVAGGYYNEQFF	TGCGCCAGCAGCCAAAGCGTAGCGGGGGGATATTACAATGAGCAGTTCTTC